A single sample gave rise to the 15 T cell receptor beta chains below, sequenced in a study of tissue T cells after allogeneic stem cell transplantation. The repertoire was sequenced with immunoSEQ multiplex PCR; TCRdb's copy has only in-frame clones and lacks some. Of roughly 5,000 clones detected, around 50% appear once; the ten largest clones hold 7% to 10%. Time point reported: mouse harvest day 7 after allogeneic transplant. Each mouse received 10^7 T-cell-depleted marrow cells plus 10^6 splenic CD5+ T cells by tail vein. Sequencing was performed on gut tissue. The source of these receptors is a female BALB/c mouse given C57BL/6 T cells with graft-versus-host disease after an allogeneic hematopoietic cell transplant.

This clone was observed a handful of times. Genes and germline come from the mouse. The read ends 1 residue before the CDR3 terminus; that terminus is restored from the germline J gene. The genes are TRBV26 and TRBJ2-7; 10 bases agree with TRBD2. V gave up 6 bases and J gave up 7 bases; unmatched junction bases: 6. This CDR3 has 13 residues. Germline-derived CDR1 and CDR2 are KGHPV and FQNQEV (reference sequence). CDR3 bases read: TGTGCCAGCAGCCGACTGGGGGGCGGAGAACAGTAC. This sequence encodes CASSRLGGGEQY. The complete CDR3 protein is CASSRLGGGEQYF.

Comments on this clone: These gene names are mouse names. The DNA read from the CDR3 is TGTGCCAGCAGTCTGTATGGGGGGGCGAGTGAACAGTAC. Translated: CASSLYGGASEQY. The full CDR3 reads CASSLYGGASEQYF. The chain uses TRBV26 and TRBJ2-7; TRBD2 agrees at 9 bases. The CDR3 end falls 1 residue outside the read, so it is completed with the germline J gene. With V trimmed by 1 base and J by 6 bases, 4 bases remained unmatched. Germline lookup yields CDR1 KGHPV and CDR2 FQNQEV (reference sequence). This CDR3 contains 14 residues.

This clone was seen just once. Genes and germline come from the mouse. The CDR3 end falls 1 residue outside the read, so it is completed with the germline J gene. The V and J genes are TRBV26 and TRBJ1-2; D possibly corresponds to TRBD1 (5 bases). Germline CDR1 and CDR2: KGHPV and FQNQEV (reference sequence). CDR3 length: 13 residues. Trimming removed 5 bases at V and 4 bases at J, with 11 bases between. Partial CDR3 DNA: TGTGCCAGCAGTTTACAGGTTGGCTCCGACTACACC. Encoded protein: CASSLQVGSDYT. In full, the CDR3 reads CASSLQVGSDYTF.

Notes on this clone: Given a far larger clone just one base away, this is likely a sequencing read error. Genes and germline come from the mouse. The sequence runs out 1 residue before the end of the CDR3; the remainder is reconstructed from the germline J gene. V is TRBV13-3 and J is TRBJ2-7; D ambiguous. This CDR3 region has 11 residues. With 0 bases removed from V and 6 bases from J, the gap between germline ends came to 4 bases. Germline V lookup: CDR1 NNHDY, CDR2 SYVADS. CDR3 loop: CASSDGFEQYF. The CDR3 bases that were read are TGTGCCAGCAGTGATGGGTTTGAACAGTAC.

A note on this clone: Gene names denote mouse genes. The part of the CDR3 DNA that was read is TGTGCAAGCAGCTTACAGGGGGGGGGAGACACCCAGTAC. Residues: CASSLQGGGDTQY. The full CDR3 protein reads CASSLQGGGDTQYF. The gene calls are TRBV16 and TRBJ2-5, with D perhaps TRBD1 or TRBD2 (7 bases each). The CDR3 goes on 1 residue after the read ends, and that part is filled in from the germline J gene. Trimming took 2 bases from V and 5 from J, leaving 11 bases between them. Germline CDR1 and CDR2: SGHSA and FRNQAP. The CDR3 is 14 residues long.

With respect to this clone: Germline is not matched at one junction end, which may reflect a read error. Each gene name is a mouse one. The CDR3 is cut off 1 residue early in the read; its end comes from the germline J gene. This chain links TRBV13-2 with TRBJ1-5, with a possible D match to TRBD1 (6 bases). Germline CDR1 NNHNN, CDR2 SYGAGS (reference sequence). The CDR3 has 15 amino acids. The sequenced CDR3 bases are TGTGCCAGCAGTGATCCCCAGGGGAGAAACCAGGCTCCGCTT. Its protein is CASSDPQGRNQAPL. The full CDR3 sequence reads CASSDPQGRNQAPLF.

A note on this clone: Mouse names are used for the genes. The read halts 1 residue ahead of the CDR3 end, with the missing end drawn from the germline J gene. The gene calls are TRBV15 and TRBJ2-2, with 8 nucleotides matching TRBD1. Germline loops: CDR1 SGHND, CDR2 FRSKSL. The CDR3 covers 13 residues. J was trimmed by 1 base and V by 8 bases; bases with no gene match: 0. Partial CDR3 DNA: TGTGCCAGCGGGACAGGAAACACCGGGCAGCTCTAC. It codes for CASGTGNTGQLY. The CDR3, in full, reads CASGTGNTGQLYF.

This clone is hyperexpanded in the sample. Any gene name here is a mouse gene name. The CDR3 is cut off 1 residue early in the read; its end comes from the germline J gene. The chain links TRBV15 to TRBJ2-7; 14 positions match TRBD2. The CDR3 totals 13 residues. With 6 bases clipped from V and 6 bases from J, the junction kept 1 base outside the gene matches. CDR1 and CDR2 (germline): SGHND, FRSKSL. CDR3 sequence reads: CASRGTGGAEQYF. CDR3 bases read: TGTGCCAGCAGAGGGACTGGGGGGGCTGAACAGTAC. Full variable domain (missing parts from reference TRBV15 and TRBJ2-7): DAGVTQTPRHEVAEKGQTIILKCEPVSGHNDLFWYRQTKIQGLELLSYFRSKSLMEDGGAFKDRFKAEMLNSSFSTLKIQPTEPKDSAVYLCASRGTGGAEQYFGPGTRLTVL.

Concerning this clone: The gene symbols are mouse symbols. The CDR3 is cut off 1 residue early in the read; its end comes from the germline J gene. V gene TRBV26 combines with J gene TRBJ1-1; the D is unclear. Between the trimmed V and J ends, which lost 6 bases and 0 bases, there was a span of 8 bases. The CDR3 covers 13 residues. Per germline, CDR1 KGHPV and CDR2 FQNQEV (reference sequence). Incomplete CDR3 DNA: TGTGCCAGCAGCCCGACATCAAACACAGAAGTCTTC. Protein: CASSPTSNTEVF. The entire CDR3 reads CASSPTSNTEVFF.

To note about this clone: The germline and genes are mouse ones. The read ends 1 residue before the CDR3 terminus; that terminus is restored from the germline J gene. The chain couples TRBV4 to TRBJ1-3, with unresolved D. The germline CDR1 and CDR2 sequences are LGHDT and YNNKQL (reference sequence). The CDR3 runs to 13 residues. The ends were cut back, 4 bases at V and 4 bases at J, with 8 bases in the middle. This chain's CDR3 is CASSFGWGNTLYF. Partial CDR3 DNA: TGTGCCAGCAGCTTCGGGTGGGGAAATACGCTCTAT.

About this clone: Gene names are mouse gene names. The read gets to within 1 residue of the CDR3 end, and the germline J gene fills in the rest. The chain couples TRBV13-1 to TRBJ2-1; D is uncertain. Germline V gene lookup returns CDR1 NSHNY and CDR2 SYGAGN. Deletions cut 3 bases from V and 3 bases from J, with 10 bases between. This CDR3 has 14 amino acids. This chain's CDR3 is CASSARHSYAEQFF. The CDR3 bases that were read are TGTGCCAGCAGTGCCAGACACTCCTATGCTGAGCAGTTC.

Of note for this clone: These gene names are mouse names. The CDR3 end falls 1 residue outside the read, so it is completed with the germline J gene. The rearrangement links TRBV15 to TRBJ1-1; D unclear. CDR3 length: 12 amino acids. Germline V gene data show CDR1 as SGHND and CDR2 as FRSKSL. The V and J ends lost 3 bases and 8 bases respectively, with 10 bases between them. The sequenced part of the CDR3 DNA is TGTGCCAGCAGTTTCCCAGGCCGGGAAGTCTTC. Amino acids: CASSFPGREVF. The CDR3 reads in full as CASSFPGREVFF.

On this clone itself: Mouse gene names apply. Partial CDR3 DNA: TGTGCCAGCAGCGGCGGGATTGGGGGAGGACAGTAC. It specifies CASSGGIGGGQY. From start to end, the CDR3 is CASSGGIGGGQYF. The V gene is TRBV4, the J gene TRBJ2-7; D possibly corresponds to TRBD2 (6 bases). The missing CDR3 end, 1 residue past where the read stops, is filled in from the germline J gene. The CDR3 totals 13 residues. V lost 5 bases and J 9 bases, leaving 17 bases between the germline ends. The V gene's germline CDR1 is LGHDT and CDR2 YNNKQL (reference sequence).

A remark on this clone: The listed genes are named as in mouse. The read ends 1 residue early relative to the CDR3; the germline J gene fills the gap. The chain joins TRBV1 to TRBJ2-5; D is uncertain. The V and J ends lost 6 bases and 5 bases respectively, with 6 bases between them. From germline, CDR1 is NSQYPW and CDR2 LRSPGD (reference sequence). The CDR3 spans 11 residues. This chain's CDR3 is CTCSMGDTQYF. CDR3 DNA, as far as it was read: TGCACCTGCAGCATGGGAGACACCCAGTAC. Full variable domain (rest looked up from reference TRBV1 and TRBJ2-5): VTLLEQNPRWRLVPRGQAVNLRCILKNSQYPWMSWYQQDLQKQLQWLFTLRSPGDKEVKSLPGADYLATRVTDTELRLQVANMSQGRTLYCTCSMGDTQYFGPGTRLLVL.

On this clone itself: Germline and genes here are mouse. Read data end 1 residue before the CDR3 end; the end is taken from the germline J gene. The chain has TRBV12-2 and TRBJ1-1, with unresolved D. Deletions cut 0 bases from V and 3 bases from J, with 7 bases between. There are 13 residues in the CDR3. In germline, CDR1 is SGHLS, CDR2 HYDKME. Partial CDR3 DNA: TGTGCCAGCTCTCTCGACGGGGACACAGAAGTCTTC. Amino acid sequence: CASSLDGDTEVF. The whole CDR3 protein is CASSLDGDTEVFF.